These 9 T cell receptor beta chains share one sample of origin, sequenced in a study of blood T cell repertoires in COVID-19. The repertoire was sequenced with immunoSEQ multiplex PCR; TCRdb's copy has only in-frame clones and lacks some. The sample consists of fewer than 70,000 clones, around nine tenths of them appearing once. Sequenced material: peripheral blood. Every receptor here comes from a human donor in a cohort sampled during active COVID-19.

CDR3 in amino acids: CASSTNRGSEQFF. The CDR3 bases are TGTGCCAGCAGCACAAACAGGGGCTCTGAGCAGTTCTTC. The chain recombines TRBV7-2 with TRBJ2-1; 7 nucleotides match TRBD1. CDR3 length equals 13 residues. The V gene's germline CDR1 is SGHTA and CDR2 FQGNSA. The V segment lost 5 bases and the J segment 9 bases; nucleotides outside the gene matches: 7. The whole variable domain, filled in from reference TRBV7-2 and TRBJ2-1, reads GAGVSQSPSNKVTEKGKDVELRCDPISGHTALYWYRQSLGQGLEFLIYFQGNSAPDKSGLPSDRFSAERTGGSVSTLTIQRTQQEDSAVYLCASSTNRGSEQFFGPGTRLTVL.

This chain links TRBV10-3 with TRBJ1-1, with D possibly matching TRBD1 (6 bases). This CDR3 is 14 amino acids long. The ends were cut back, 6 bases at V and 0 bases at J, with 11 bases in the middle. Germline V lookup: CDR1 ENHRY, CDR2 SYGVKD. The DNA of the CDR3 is TGTGCCATCAGAGGACAGATCATGAACACTGAAGCTTTCTTT. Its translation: CAIRGQIMNTEAFF.

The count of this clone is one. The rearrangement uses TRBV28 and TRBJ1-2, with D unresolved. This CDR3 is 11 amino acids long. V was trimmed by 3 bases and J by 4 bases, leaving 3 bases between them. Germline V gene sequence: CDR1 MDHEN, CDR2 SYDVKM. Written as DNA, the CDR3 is TGTGCCAGCAGTTTTATCTATGGCTACACCTTC. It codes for CASSFIYGYTF.

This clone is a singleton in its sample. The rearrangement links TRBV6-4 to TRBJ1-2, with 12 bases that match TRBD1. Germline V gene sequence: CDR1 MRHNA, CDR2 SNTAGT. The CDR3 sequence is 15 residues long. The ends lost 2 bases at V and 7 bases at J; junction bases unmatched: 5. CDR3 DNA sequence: TGTGCCAGCAGTGACCCGGGACAGGGGGCCTTTGGCTACACCTTC. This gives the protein CASSDPGQGAFGYTF.

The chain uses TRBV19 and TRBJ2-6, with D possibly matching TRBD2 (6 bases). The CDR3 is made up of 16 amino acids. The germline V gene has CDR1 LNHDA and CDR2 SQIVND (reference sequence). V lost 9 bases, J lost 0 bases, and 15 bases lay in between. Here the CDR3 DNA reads TGTGCCAGCCGGGAGATAGGGAACTCTGGGGCCAACGTCCTGACTTTC. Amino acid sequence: CASREIGNSGANVLTF.

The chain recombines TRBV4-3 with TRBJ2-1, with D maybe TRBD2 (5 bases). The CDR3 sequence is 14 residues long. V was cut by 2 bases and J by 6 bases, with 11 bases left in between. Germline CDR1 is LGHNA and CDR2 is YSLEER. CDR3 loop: CASSQRGSINEQFF. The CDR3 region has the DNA TGCGCCAGCAGCCAACGAGGGAGCATCAATGAGCAGTTCTTC.

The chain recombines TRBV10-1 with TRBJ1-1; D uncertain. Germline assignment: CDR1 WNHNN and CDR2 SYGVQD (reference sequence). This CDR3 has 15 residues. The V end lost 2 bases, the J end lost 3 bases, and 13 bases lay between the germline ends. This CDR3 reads CASSEVAGIYTEAFF. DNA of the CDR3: TGCGCCAGCAGTGAGGTTGCGGGGATTTACACTGAAGCTTTCTTT.

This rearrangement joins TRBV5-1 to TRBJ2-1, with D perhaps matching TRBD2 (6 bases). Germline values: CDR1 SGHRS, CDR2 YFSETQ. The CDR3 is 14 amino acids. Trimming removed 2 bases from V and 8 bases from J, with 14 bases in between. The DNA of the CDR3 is TGCGCCAGCAGCTTCCTCGGGGGTTTGGATGAGCAGTTCTTC. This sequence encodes CASSFLGGLDEQFF.

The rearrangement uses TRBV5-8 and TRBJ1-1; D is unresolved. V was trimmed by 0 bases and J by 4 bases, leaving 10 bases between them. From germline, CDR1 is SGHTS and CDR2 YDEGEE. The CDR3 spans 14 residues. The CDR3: CASSLDYGVTEAFF. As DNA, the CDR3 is TGTGCCAGCAGCTTGGATTATGGAGTCACTGAAGCTTTCTTT.